This T cell receptor beta chain was recovered during a study of blood T cell repertoires in COVID-19. TCRdb's table, derived via immunoSEQ multiplex PCR, lists solely in-frame clones and lacks some. Of about 200,000 clones in the sample, about 86% were seen once. Germline loops: CDR1 KGHSH, CDR2 LQKENI. This CDR3 has 12 residues. V lost 5 bases, J lost 7 bases, and 11 bases lay in between. The chain has TRBV18 and TRBJ1-1; D is ambiguous. Input material: PBMCs or T cells enriched from blood (not recorded which). The clonotype comes from a man aged 35 to 55 who had recovered from COVID-19. CDR3 in DNA: TGTGCCAGCTCATTACAGCCAGATGAAGCTTTCTTT. It encodes CASSLQPDEAFF.